This TCR beta chain is from a study of graft-versus-host responses after intestinal transplantation (dated by TCRdb to the early 2020s). Background on the whole study: Recipients received multivisceral, liver-intestinal, or isolated intestinal transplants. Instead of going to the commercial service, samples from a few later patients were sequenced in-house on an Illumina MiSeq and processed with MiXCR. The cohort enrolled 24 intestinal transplant recipients including one retransplant, and a few patients lacking pretransplant specimens were excluded. Anti-thymocyte globulin induction was given to all recipients, followed by maintenance tacrolimus and steroids for around three years. To identify alloreactive clones, pre-transplant mixed lymphocyte reaction products were sequenced and then compared with unstimulated pre-transplant donor and recipient T cells. Graft-versus-host and host-versus-graft alloreactive T cell clones were tracked in the graft, circulation and bone marrow after intestinal transplantation using bulk TCR-beta CDR3 sequencing. Donor T cell macrochimerism was defined as a peak of at least 4% donor T cells among recipient peripheral blood mononuclear cells. Broad study findings and their caveats: The relatively low number and heterogeneity of intestinal transplant patients limited the conclusions. In patients with donor T cell macrochimerism, the allografts had high GvH to HvG T cell clonal ratios. GvH clones were detected in recipient bone marrow, and some of these GvH clones were observed earlier in ileal mucosa or blood, consistent with an intestinal mucosal origin. Early after transplant, peak levels of circulating GvH clones were found to be associated with declines in HvG clones.

Libraries were prepared through the immunoSEQ multiplex PCR assay. Adaptive Biotechnologies carried out high-throughput TCR-beta CDR3 sequencing of genomic DNA for most patients. From the authors' description of their analysis: TCR sequencing data for around 19 patients were retrieved from Adaptive's ImmunoSEQ software; three other patients were processed with MiXCR and VDJtools. CDR3 nucleotide sequences shared between donor and recipient were removed because their origin could not be assigned. At least 2-fold expansion over unstimulated cells and a minimum CFSE-low frequency of 0.002% (template counts) or 0.001% (read counts) were required for clones to be classified as alloreactive. Mappable clones were those detected in sequenced pre-transplant spleen, lymph node, or MLR CFSE-low populations of the donor or recipient. The cumulative frequency of alloreactive clones was calculated as a percentage of all sequences, weighted by copy number. TCRdb re-hosts the immuneACCESS table, in-frame sequences only. Its copies lack some clones; in the studies checked, an unresolved V gene accounts for under half of them, and the cause for the rest is not known. V and J calls and clone size are copied from that table; D and trimming were computed from the DNA. The sample yields thousands of clones; around 72% were counted once. Approximately 7.7% of the sample goes to the ten largest clones.

On this clone: Its antigen is still unknown. No much larger clone exists at a distance of one base, and base qualities are not known.

To isolate intraepithelial and lamina propria lymphocytes from graft specimens, dithiothreitol, EDTA incubations and collagenase D digestion were used. Serial intestinal graft biopsy specimens collected up to 600 days after transplant underwent bulk TCR-beta sequencing. Reading from cysteine to phenylalanine, the CDR3 counts 15 amino acids. Of the read, only the CDR3 DNA is kept; its 45 bases are in frame from base 1. Deletion took 4 bases off V and 0 bases off J, with a span of 10 bases between the germline ends. Looking up the germline V gene yields CDR1 KGHSH and CDR2 LQKENI. The sequence derives from a human patient who received an intestinal transplant, so some T cells may come from the graft donor. The chain is assembled from TRBV18 and TRBJ2-4, and TRBD2 may be the D gene, going by 6 matching bases. Sequenced material: ileum tissue, taken 17 days after transplant. The CDR3 region: CASSRNGGAKNIQYF. Read as DNA, the sequence is TGTGCCAGCTCACGAAACGGGGGAGCCAAAAACATTCAGTACTTC.